What follows describes a single T cell receptor beta chain. This specimen comes from a study of OX40 agonist ivuxolimab in advanced cancers. Study-wide background: The patients received agonistic anti-OX40 (CD134) antibody ivuxolimab.

Sequencing was performed with immunoSEQ multiplex PCR; in TCRdb, only in-frame clones are kept and a portion is missing. The sample lists tens of thousands of clones; 88% were seen once. The sequences come from CD4+ or CD8+ T cells sorted from blood, collected in a trial of the OX40 agonist ivuxolimab. The sequence derives from an adult with an advanced solid tumor such as melanoma, head and neck, liver or kidney cancer.

The CDR3 DNA follows: TGTGCCAGCAGCTTTAACATACTAGCGGGGGGGCTTGAAGAGACCCAGTACTTC. This encodes CASSFNILAGGLEETQYF. V gene TRBV7-2 combines with J gene TRBJ2-5; TRBD2 agrees at 13 bases. CDR1 is SGHTA, CDR2 FQGNSA, per germline. With V trimmed by 3 bases and J by 3 bases, 10 bases remained unmatched. This CDR3 contains 18 residues.